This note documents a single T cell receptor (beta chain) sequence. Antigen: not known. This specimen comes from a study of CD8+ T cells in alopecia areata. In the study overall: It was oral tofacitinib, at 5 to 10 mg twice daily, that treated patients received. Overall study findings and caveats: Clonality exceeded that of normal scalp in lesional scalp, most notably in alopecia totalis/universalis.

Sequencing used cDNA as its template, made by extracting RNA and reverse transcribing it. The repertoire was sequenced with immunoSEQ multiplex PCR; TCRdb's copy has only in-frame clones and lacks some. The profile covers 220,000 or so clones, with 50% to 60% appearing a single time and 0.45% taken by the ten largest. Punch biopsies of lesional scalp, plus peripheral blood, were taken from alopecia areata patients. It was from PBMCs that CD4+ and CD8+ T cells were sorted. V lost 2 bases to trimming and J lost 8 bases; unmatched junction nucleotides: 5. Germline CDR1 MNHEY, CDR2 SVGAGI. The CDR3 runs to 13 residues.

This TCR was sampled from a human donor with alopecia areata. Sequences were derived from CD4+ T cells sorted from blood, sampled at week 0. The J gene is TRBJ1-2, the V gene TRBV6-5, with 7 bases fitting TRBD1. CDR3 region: CASSYPGQVGYTF. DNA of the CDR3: TGTGCCAGCAGTTACCCAGGACAGGTCGGCTACACCTTC.